This TCR beta chain was captured by sequencing in a study of cytomegalovirus exposure and HLA in healthy donors. V dropped 0 bases and J dropped 2 bases, with 16 bases sitting between them. The CDR3 runs to 17 residues. Germline V gene data show CDR1 as LGHNA and CDR2 as YNFKEQ. Donors were nominally healthy when sampled, though unrecorded immune exposures were likely. Study-wide points: When a later analysis compared HLA-associated TCR beta chains with equally common others, the HLA-associated chains turned out to be more clonally expanded and to have lower generation probabilities. Most subjects had HLA-A and HLA-B alleles reportedly predicted accurately by TCR beta sequences. Common viral pathogens seemed to be connected with several of the most significant clusters, according to a later analysis.

About this clone: Its antigen is still unknown.

The PCR was carried out with 60 Vbeta primers and 13 Jbeta primers. Some clones are missing from TCRdb's copy, which holds only in-frame ones; the method was immunoSEQ multiplex PCR. Its listing shows 50,000 to 60,000 clones. Specimen: PBMCs. The TCR originated in a male donor in good health and CMV-seronegative. This chain connects TRBV4-2 to TRBJ1-2, with D maybe TRBD1 (6 bases). CDR3 loop: CASSQDWSTGMNYGYTF. The CDR3, as DNA: TGTGCCAGCAGCCAAGATTGGTCTACAGGGATGAACTATGGCTACACCTTC.